Presented here are 18 T cell receptor beta chains from one specimen sequenced in a study of OX40 agonist ivuxolimab in advanced cancers. Here immunoSEQ multiplex PCR was the method, and the copy in TCRdb shows in-frame clones only, minus some. The repertoire consists of about 37,000 clones, with about 89% occurring once and the leading ten covering under 0.7%. The sequenced sample was CD4+ or CD8+ T cells sorted from blood, obtained in a trial of the OX40 agonist ivuxolimab. All receptors derive from an adult with an advanced solid tumor such as melanoma, head and neck, liver or kidney cancer.

This clone is a singleton in its sample. The V gene is TRBV19, the J gene TRBJ2-7; 7 positions agree with TRBD1. The CDR3 runs to 16 residues. Germline assignment: CDR1 LNHDA and CDR2 SQIVND (reference sequence). V gave up 5 bases and J gave up 0 bases; unmatched junction bases: 10. The CDR3 coding sequence is TGTGCCAGTAGTGCTGACCGACAGGGCCTCTCCTACGAGCAGTACTTC. It specifies CASSADRQGLSYEQYF. The whole variable domain, remainder taken from reference TRBV19 and TRBJ2-7, is DGGITQSPKYLFRKEGQNVTLSCEQNLNHDAMYWYRQDPGQGLRLIYYSQIVNDFQKGDIAEGYSVSREKKESFPLTVTSAQKNPTAFYLCASSADRQGLSYEQYFGPGTRLTVT.

The V and J genes are TRBV2 and TRBJ1-3; 7 positions agree with TRBD1. The trim removed 7 bases at V and 2 bases at J, leaving 5 bases unmatched. In germline, CDR1 is SNHLY, CDR2 FYNNEI. This CDR3 is built from 14 residues. The CDR3 spells CASTSGQAGNTIYF. The CDR3 region has the DNA TGTGCCAGCACCTCCGGACAGGCTGGAAACACCATATATTTT.

The rearrangement links TRBV5-8 to TRBJ2-7; D remains ambiguous. The CDR3 extends over 14 amino acids. The germline V gene encodes CDR1 SGHTS and CDR2 YDEGEE. The V end lost 0 bases, the J end lost 2 bases, and 9 bases lay between the germline ends. The CDR3 is CASSLVAGAYEQYF. The CDR3 nucleotides read TGTGCCAGCAGCTTGGTGGCAGGAGCCTACGAGCAGTACTTC.

The chain has TRBV4-2 and TRBJ1-6; D gene uncertain. V shed 1 base and J shed 0 bases, with 10 bases lying between them. The CDR3 totals 17 residues. Germline CDR1 and CDR2: LGHNA and YNFKEQ. For the CDR3, the DNA is TGTGCCAGCAGCCAAGCGGCGTCCGTCTCCTATAATTCACCCCTCCACTTT. This codes for CASSQAASVSYNSPLHF.

V usage is TRBV5-1 and J usage is TRBJ2-2, with D maybe TRBD1 (6 bases). CDR3 length: 15 residues. Between the trimmed V and J ends, which lost 4 bases and 0 bases, there was a span of 10 bases. Germline CDR1 and CDR2: SGHRS and YFSETQ. The CDR3 coding sequence is TGCGCCAGCAGCCTTAGGACAGCGAACACCGGGGAGCTGTTTTTT. Protein sequence: CASSLRTANTGELFF.

CDR3 amino acids: CASSLGWGVGENTEAFF. DNA of the CDR3: TGCGCCAGCAGCTTGGGTTGGGGGGTGGGAGAGAACACTGAAGCTTTCTTT. The genes are TRBV5-1 and TRBJ1-1; tentatively, D is TRBD1 (5 bases). Germline-derived CDR1 and CDR2 are SGHRS and YFSETQ. This CDR3 contains 17 residues. V lost 0 bases and J lost 1, with 16 bases in between.

The chain links TRBV6-1 to TRBJ1-1; D is undetermined. V shed 3 bases and J shed 1 base, with 9 bases lying between them. Germline-derived CDR1 and CDR2 are MNHNS and SASEGT. The CDR3 runs 14 residues. CDR3 in amino acids: CASSEQPGNTEAFF. The CDR3 bases are TGTGCCAGCAGTGAGCAGCCAGGGAACACTGAAGCTTTCTTT.

This rearrangement joins TRBV9 to TRBJ1-4, with TRBD1 matching over 8 bases. V shed 2 bases and J 6 bases; nucleotides not matched to a gene: 9. This CDR3 has 16 amino acids. Germline CDR1 reads SGDLS; CDR2 reads YYNGEE. DNA of the CDR3: TGTGCCAGCAGCGTTGGGCCAGGGGGCTTGGATGAAAAACTGTTTTTT. As protein: CASSVGPGGLDEKLFF.

This chain links TRBV7-7 with TRBJ2-7, with TRBD2 matching over 7 bases. Losses at the gene ends were 5 bases for V and 0 bases for J; bases not matched to a gene: 10. The germline V gene has CDR1 SSHAT and CDR2 FNYEAQ (reference sequence). This CDR3 spans 16 amino acids. CDR3 sequence reads: CASSPAAGRGSYEQYF. The CDR3 region has the DNA TGTGCCAGCAGCCCCGCCGCAGGGAGGGGCTCCTACGAGCAGTACTTC.

This rearrangement joins TRBV28 to TRBJ1-2; the D gene is possibly TRBD1 (5 bases). CDR1 is MDHEN and CDR2 is SYDVKM in the germline V gene. The V gene lost 7 bases and the J gene lost 6 bases, with 18 bases spanning the gap. This CDR3 region has 14 residues. CDR3: CASILGGTPNGYTF. CDR3 DNA sequence: TGTGCCAGCATCTTAGGAGGGACCCCAAATGGCTACACCTTC.

The gene calls are TRBV2 and TRBJ2-7; perhaps TRBD1 as D (7 bases). Between the trimmed V and J ends, which lost 10 bases and 2 bases, there was a span of 18 bases. Germline V CDR1 and CDR2: SNHLY, FYNNEI. The CDR3 is 14 amino acids. CDR3 sequence reads: CATSGGTEPYEQYF. DNA of the CDR3: TGTGCCACCTCAGGGGGGACAGAGCCCTACGAGCAGTACTTC.

In its sample, this clone was seen a few times. The gene calls are TRBV11-2 and TRBJ1-2; the D is unclear. The CDR3 is 13 amino acids. With 5 bases removed from V and 8 bases from J, the gap between germline ends came to 15 bases. Looked up from germline, CDR1 is SGHAT and CDR2 is FQNNGV. The CDR3 DNA follows: TGTGCCAGCAGCGCGACGGGAGTGGGGGGCTACACCTTC. This encodes CASSATGVGGYTF.

In its sample, this clone was seen a few times. The genes are TRBV10-3 and TRBJ1-1; D is unclear. Germline V gives CDR1 ENHRY, CDR2 SYGVKD. The CDR3 spans 13 residues. V lost 4 bases and J lost 5, with 11 bases in between. Written as DNA, the CDR3 is TGTGCCATCAGTGCTCTCGGGGAGACTGAAGCTTTCTTT. Amino acids: CAISALGETEAFF.

This clone was seen just once. This chain links TRBV5-1 with TRBJ1-5; 10 nucleotides line up with TRBD1. The CDR3 sequence is 16 residues long. The germline V gene has CDR1 SGHRS and CDR2 YFSETQ. Trimming at V came to 0 bases and at J to 6 bases, leaving 6 bases not matched to a gene. CDR3 bases: TGCGCCAGCAGCTTGGGGGACAGGGGAGGAAGTCAGCCCCAGCATTTT. Residues: CASSLGDRGGSQPQHF.

V is TRBV6-1 and J is TRBJ1-3; D is ambiguous. The CDR3 loop spans 12 amino acids. Germline V lookup: CDR1 MNHNS, CDR2 SASEGT. V lost 3 bases and J lost 15, with 15 bases in between. In DNA form, the CDR3 reads TGTGCCAGCAGTGAGGGCCTATGGGAAAAATATTTT. As protein: CASSEGLWEKYF.

The gene calls are TRBV7-2 and TRBJ2-7; weak D call: TRBD2 (5 bases). Trimming removed 0 bases from V and 7 bases from J, with 10 bases in between. The CDR3 loop spans 13 amino acids. CDR1 is SGHTA, CDR2 FQGNSA, per germline. The DNA of the CDR3 is TGTGCCAGCAGCTTAGCGCTATGGAGGGAGCAGTACTTC. It codes for CASSLALWREQYF.

The genes are TRBV9 and TRBJ1-1; the match to TRBD1 covers 9 bases. J gave up 1 base and V 4 bases, and 5 bases lay outside the gene matches. Germline V gives CDR1 SGDLS, CDR2 YYNGEE. The CDR3 runs to 15 residues. CDR3: CASSPRDRANTEAFF. The CDR3 nucleotides are TGTGCCAGCAGCCCGCGGGACAGGGCGAACACTGAAGCTTTCTTT. The full variable domain, completed using reference TRBV9 and TRBJ1-1, is DSGVTQTPKHLITATGQRVTLRCSPRSGDLSVYWYQQSLDQGLQFLIQYYNGEERAKGNILERFSAQQFPDLHSELNLSSLELGDSALYFCASSPRDRANTEAFFGQGTRLTVV.

The V and J genes are TRBV6-1 and TRBJ1-5; D ambiguous. CDR1 is MNHNS and CDR2 is SASEGT in the germline V gene. Trimming took 3 bases from V and 9 from J, leaving 15 bases between them. This CDR3 comprises 14 residues. CDR3 coding DNA: TGTGCCAGCAGTGAGATGGAGGCTAACGGGCCCCAGCATTTT. As protein: CASSEMEANGPQHF.